A selection of T cell receptor beta chains follows, all from one sample in a study of blood T cell repertoires in COVID-19. Method: immunoSEQ multiplex PCR; TCRdb's copy keeps in-frame clones and lacks some. The sample has 150,000 or so clones; around 90% are singletons. Input material: PBMCs or T cells enriched from blood (not recorded which). The receptors here all came from a woman aged 40 to 50 who had been exposed to COVID-19. The CDR3 runs from the conserved cysteine through the conserved F or W.

v_call cdr3_aa
TRBV4-3 CASSQGVLAGGPNEQFF
TRBV28 CASSSDTYSNQPQHF
TRBV27 CASKIGQGFDNQPQHF
TRBV4-1 CASSLIVVTDTQYF
TRBV6-4 CASSRTVNTEAFF
TRBV19 CASGQGFATQHF
TRBV6-5 CASSFSGTGAYNEQFF
TRBV7-8 CASSFLGQGAYGYTF
TRBV4-1 CASSKDREAFF
TRBV5-6 CASSYGEGHEQYF
TRBV5-1 CASSALTGGTEAFF
TRBV27 CASGPGYTGELFF
TRBV20-1 CSASSMRRGVNQETQYF
TRBV18 CASSRDQGSPLHF
TRBV5-1 CASTYQETQYF
TRBV7-2 CASSRGQGPYNEQFF